This T cell receptor (beta chain) originates from a study of shared clonotypes between healthy human individuals. The authors split each subset's genomic DNA evenly across several immunoSEQ plates. In the original workflow: Quality scores were absent from the junction-only immunoSEQ sequences, so filtering differed. TCRdb keeps only in-frame clones here, not all; method: immunoSEQ multiplex PCR. V, J and clone size reflect that table, while D and trimming were determined from the DNA. This sample has about 2.4 million clones, with roughly 93% found just once. With 7 bases removed from V and 4 bases from J, the gap between germline ends came to 10 bases. The length of the CDR3 is 12 residues. Germline V gene data show CDR1 as MNHEY and CDR2 as SVGAGI. The investigators split CD4+ cells into a CD45RA+ naive subset and a CD45RA-negative memory subset. This clone was detected only once.

This TCR was sampled from a man aged 18 to 30 in good health. Some clones in this sample may be carry-over from other donors' samples. Sequences were obtained from naive CD4+ T cells from PBMCs. The subset: CD45RA+ positively selected. This chain joins TRBV6-5 and TRBJ1-2; D may be TRBD1 (6 bases). The CDR3 DNA sequence: TGTGCCAGCATCGGCAGGGGCTATGGCTACACCTTC. Its protein is CASIGRGYGYTF.